These T cell receptor beta chains were read from a single sample in a study of blood T cell repertoires in COVID-19. The assay was immunoSEQ multiplex PCR, and TCRdb's table has in-frame clones only and misses some. The table lists 200,000 to 250,000 clones, about 80% of them singletons, with over 6.5% in the top ten. Input material: peripheral blood. The origin of the receptors is a woman at least 80 years old with COVID-19, enrolled during active disease. CDR3s include the opening cysteine and the closing phenylalanine or tryptophan. A D gene is named only where the DNA matches it firmly. Part of the rows lack a size; the others show once, few, many or a class for expanded clones.

TRBJ2-2 TRBV6-5 once . TGTGCCAGCAGTTACTCCGGCACCGGGGAGCTGTTTTTT CASSYSGTGELFF
TRBJ1-1 TRBV12-3/TRBV12-4 . . TGTGCCAGCAGTTTTAGCGTCGCTGAAGCTTTCTTT CASSFSVAEAFF
TRBJ1-5 TRBV27 many . TGTGCCAGCAGTTTACAGGGTCAGCCCCAGCATTTT CASSLQGQPQHF
TRBJ2-7 TRBV5-1 . TRBD2 TGCGCCAGCAGCTTGGCAGCGGGAGGTCCCTACGAGCAGTACTTC CASSLAAGGPYEQYF
TRBJ1-4 TRBV2 few TRBD1 TGTGCCAGCAGTGGGGGACAGGGGTATGAAAAACTGTTTTTT CASSGGQGYEKLFF
TRBJ1-3 TRBV5-1 few . TGCGCCAGCAGCTTGGACGCGGGGGCGAGCTCTGGAAACACCATATATTTT CASSLDAGASSGNTIYF
TRBJ2-3 TRBV7-9 . . TGTGCCAGCAGCCGACAAGATAGCACAGATACGCAGTATTTT CASSRQDSTDTQYF
TRBJ2-5 TRBV18 . TRBD2 TGTGCCAGCTCACCGCCCGGGGGGGTCGGTGAGACCCAGTACTTC CASSPPGGVGETQYF
TRBJ1-5 TRBV12-3/TRBV12-4 . . TGTGCCAGCCGCGGGACCAATCAGCCCCAGCATTTT CASRGTNQPQHF
TRBJ2-5 TRBV9 . TRBD2 TGTGCCAGCAGCGTAGCCCCGACTAGCGAAGAGACCCAGTACTTC CASSVAPTSEETQYF
TRBJ1-2 TRBV7-3 few TRBD1 TGTGCCAGCAGACAGACAGGGGGCGGCTATGGCTACACCTTC CASRQTGGGYGYTF
TRBJ2-7 TRBV2 . TRBD1 TGTGCCAGCACCGGTTCCGGGACAGCCTACGAGCAGTACTTC CASTGSGTAYEQYF
TRBJ1-2 TRBV11-2 . . TGTGCCAGCAGCTTAGAGCTCTCGGGGAGTGGGAACGGCTACACCTTC CASSLELSGSGNGYTF
TRBJ2-4 TRBV6-2/TRBV6-3 . TRBD1 TGTGCCAGCAGTTACTCGACGGGACAGGGAACCCTCAAAAACATTCAGTACTTC CASSYSTGQGTLKNIQYF
TRBJ1-5 TRBV19 . . TGTGCCAGCGCGGTCGGATATAGCAATCAGCCCCAGCATTTT CASAVGYSNQPQHF
TRBJ1-2 TRBV9 once . TGTGCCAGCAGCGTAACTCTCGACAGGCCGTGGAGTACGGGCTACACCTTC CASSVTLDRPWSTGYTF
TRBJ2-3 TRBV7-2 once TRBD2 TGTGCCAGCAGGCCGGCGGGGGGCGAAATAGATACGCAGTATTTT CASRPAGGEIDTQYF
TRBJ1-6 TRBV11-3 . . TGTGCCAGCAGCTTAGAAGGGGAGGGGGATTCACCCCTCCACTTT CASSLEGEGDSPLHF
TRBJ2-7 TRBV18 few . TGTGCCAGCTTCGAGGCCGAGGCAAGCTACGAGCAGTACTTC CASFEAEASYEQYF
TRBJ2-3 TRBV6-4 . TRBD2 TGTGCCAGCAGTGACTGCAGGGGAGCGGGGGAGACAGATACGCAGTATTTT CASSDCRGAGETDTQYF
TRBJ1-6 TRBV3-1/TRBV3-2 . . TGTGCCAGCAGCCGAAGACAGGATAATTCACCCCTCCACTTT CASSRRQDNSPLHF
TRBJ2-7 TRBV5-5 . TRBD2 TGTGCCAGCAGCGCCCGGGGGGTGGGAAGCTACGAGCAGTACTTC CASSARGVGSYEQYF
TRBJ2-1 TRBV9 . TRBD2 TGTGCCAGCAGCGTAGGGGGCGGGAGCGGTGAGCAGTTCTTC CASSVGGGSGEQFF
TRBJ2-6 TRBV19 . TRBD1 TGTGCCAGTACCGACAGGGATCCTGGGGCCAACGTCCTGACTTTC CASTDRDPGANVLTF
TRBJ2-3 TRBV7-9 . TRBD2 TGTGCCAGCAGCGGTCGACTAGCGGGCGGCACAGATACGCAGTATTTT CASSGRLAGGTDTQYF
TRBJ1-3 TRBV9 . . TGTGCCAGCAGCGTAGTGCCCACGAGCGTGCCTGCAAACACCATATATTTT CASSVVPTSVPANTIYF
TRBJ2-3 TRBV2 . TRBD2 TGTGCCAGCAGTGATGGCGAGCGGGGCCCCACAGATACGCAGTATTTT CASSDGERGPTDTQYF
TRBJ2-1 TRBV6-5 . TRBD1 TGTGCCAGCAGTCCGGCGGGACAGGGCGTTCTCAAGTTCTTC CASSPAGQGVLKFF
TRBJ2-2 TRBV2 . TRBD1 TGTGCCAGCAGCCGCCAGGGGGACACCGGGGAGCTGTTTTTT CASSRQGDTGELFF
TRBJ2-2 TRBV18 few TRBD1 TGTGCCAGCTCACCATGGACAGGTTCGAACACCGGGGAGCTGTTTTTT CASSPWTGSNTGELFF
TRBJ2-7 TRBV24-1 . . TGTGCCACCAGTGGGTTCGGGGACTACGAGCAGTACTTC CATSGFGDYEQYF
TRBJ2-1 TRBV9 . TRBD1 TGTGCCAGCAGCGTCACAGGGGAAGGACACAATGAGCAGTTCTTC CASSVTGEGHNEQFF
TRBJ2-2 TRBV9 . . TGTGCCAGCAGCGTAGGCGTCTCGGGGGGCCCCGTTAACACCGGGGAGCTGTTTTTT CASSVGVSGGPVNTGELFF
TRBJ2-3 TRBV5-1 . . TGCGCCAGCAGCTTTTACGGCGGTTCTAGCACAGATACGCAGTATTTT CASSFYGGSSTDTQYF
TRBJ1-2 TRBV3-1/TRBV3-2 . . TGTGCCAGCAGCCTTGGAGGGGCGGAATTATATGGCTACACCTTC CASSLGGAELYGYTF
TRBJ2-1 TRBV11-3 . TRBD1 TGTGCCAGCAGCTTAGCCGGGGACAGGGCCAATGAGCAGTTCTTC CASSLAGDRANEQFF
TRBJ1-4 TRBV5-5 once TRBD1 TGTGCCAGCAGCCCAATCGGACAGGGGGATGAAAAACTGTTTTTT CASSPIGQGDEKLFF
TRBJ2-1 TRBV6-2/TRBV6-3 once TRBD2 TGTGCCAGCTGTTTAGCGGGAGGTACCCTCAATGAGCAGTTCTTC CASCLAGGTLNEQFF
TRBJ2-5 TRBV18 . . TGTGCCAGCTCACTGCGAGAGACCCAGTACTTC CASSLRETQYF
TRBJ2-5 TRBV5-1 . TRBD2 TGCGCCAGCAGCTTGGGAATTGGGACTATCCAAGAGACCCAGTACTTC CASSLGIGTIQETQYF
TRBJ2-7 TRBV5-4 . TRBD2 TGTGCCAGCAGCTCGGGACTAGCTCTCTACGAGCAGTACTTC CASSSGLALYEQYF
TRBJ2-3 TRBV5-4 . TRBD1 TGTGCCAGCAGCACGGACAGGGGAACCGCAGATACGCAGTATTTT CASSTDRGTADTQYF
TRBJ1-5 TRBV19 . TRBD1 TGTGCCAGTAGTTTGACCGGGACAGTCAATCAGCCCCAGCATTTT CASSLTGTVNQPQHF
TRBJ1-1 TRBV7-2 . . TGTGCCAGCAGCTTGGGAGGGGGCACTGAAGCTTTCTTT CASSLGGGTEAFF
TRBJ1-5 TRBV19 . . TGTGCCAGTAGTCGAGGAGGGGGCAATCAGCCCCAGCATTTT CASSRGGGNQPQHF
TRBJ2-7 TRBV14 . . TGTGCCAGCAGCCAATTCCCCGGAGGAATGGGTGAGCAGTACTTC CASSQFPGGMGEQYF
TRBJ2-3 TRBV7-7 . . TGTGCTAGCAGCCCACGCGGTAGAGGGGAGGCAGATACGCAGTATTTT CASSPRGRGEADTQYF
TRBJ1-6 TRBV19 . . TGTGCCAGTAGTCCCGGAGCGGGGGATTCACCCCTCCACTTT CASSPGAGDSPLHF
TRBJ2-1 TRBV29-1 . . TGCAGCGTTGGATGGGGGCACAATGAGCAGTTCTTC CSVGWGHNEQFF
TRBJ1-5 TRBV7-9 . . TGTGCCAGCAGCTTCGGGGATCGCCAGCCCCAGCATTTT CASSFGDRQPQHF